These 16 T cell receptor beta chains were all obtained from the same sample, sequenced in a study of T cell responses to AZD1222 COVID-19 vaccine. The table came from immunoSEQ multiplex PCR; TCRdb's copy has only in-frame clones and leaves some out. The top ten clones hold just under 3% of a sample with 100,000 or so clones, 87% of them seen once. The material sequenced was peripheral blood, taken on day 0 of AZD1222 vaccination. These TCRs come from an adult in good health.

The chain has TRBV19 and TRBJ1-3, with 8 positions matching TRBD1. The ends lost 5 bases at V and 4 bases at J; junction bases unmatched: 10. Germline values: CDR1 LNHDA, CDR2 SQIVND (reference sequence). The length of the CDR3 is 16 residues. CDR3 DNA sequence: TGTGCCAGTAGTTTCCTTCGGACAGGGAAAGGAAACACCATATATTTT. Its translation is CASSFLRTGKGNTIYF.

V gene TRBV7-2 combines with J gene TRBJ2-7; D is ambiguous. Germline-derived CDR1 and CDR2 are SGHTA and FQGNSA. This CDR3 is 15 amino acids long. The germline V and J ends were trimmed by 2 bases and 0 bases, with 11 bases remaining between them. CDR3 DNA sequence: TGTGCCAGCAGCTTAACTTGGTCAAGCTCCTACGAGCAGTACTTC. Translation gives CASSLTWSSSYEQYF.

The rearrangement uses TRBV19 and TRBJ1-5; D not resolved. Deletions cut 3 bases from V and 8 bases from J, with 14 bases between. The CDR3 covers 14 residues. The germline CDR1 and CDR2 sequences are LNHDA and SQIVND (reference sequence). CDR3 DNA: TGTGCCAGTAGTATGGTTGGAACACTCGAGCCCCAGCATTTT. It codes for CASSMVGTLEPQHF.

The chain is built from TRBV5-6 and TRBJ1-2; D call uncertain. The germline V gene has CDR1 SGHDT and CDR2 YYEEEE. The CDR3 contains 19 residues. V was cut by 0 bases and J by 4 bases, with 25 bases left in between. In DNA form, the CDR3 reads TGTGCCAGCAGCTTGGGGATCAAGCCTACCCCCCATCAAACCTATGGCTACACCTTC. Residues: CASSLGIKPTPHQTYGYTF. Together with reference TRBV5-6 and TRBJ1-2, the CDR3 gives the full variable domain: DAGVTQSPTHLIKTRGQQVTLRCSPKSGHDTVSWYQQALGQGPQFIFQYYEEEERQRGNFPDRFSGHQFPNYSSELNVNALLLGDSALYLCASSLGIKPTPHQTYGYTFGSGTRLTVV.

The CDR3 DNA reads TGCGCCAGCAGCGAAGCGCTCCGCGGGGGGAATGAGCAGTTCTTC. It specifies CASSEALRGGNEQFF. The genes are TRBV4-1 and TRBJ2-1; TRBD2 aligns across 8 bases. The trim removed 5 bases at V and 7 bases at J, leaving 10 bases unmatched. Germline V gene lookup returns CDR1 MGHRA and CDR2 YSYEKL. CDR3 length: 15 residues.

The rearrangement links TRBV11-1 to TRBJ2-1, with TRBD1 matching 9 bases. V shed 5 bases and J 7 bases; nucleotides not matched to a gene: 9. Germline-derived CDR1 and CDR2 are SGHAT and FQDESV (reference sequence). The CDR3 sequence is 15 residues long. This chain's CDR3 is CASSLDRGVRNEQFF. The DNA for the CDR3 is TGTGCCAGCAGCCTAGACAGGGGGGTAAGAAATGAGCAGTTCTTC.

V and J are TRBV19 and TRBJ1-3; the match to TRBD1 covers 10 bases. Germline CDR1 reads LNHDA; CDR2 reads SQIVND (reference sequence). The CDR3 extends over 15 amino acids. Trimming removed 11 bases from V and 3 bases from J; junction bases left unmatched: 10. The CDR3 DNA is TGTGCCGGGCGGGGACAGGGGTTTGGTGGAAACACCATATATTTT. Encoded protein: CAGRGQGFGGNTIYF. Combining the CDR3 with reference TRBV19 and TRBJ1-3 gives the whole variable domain DGGITQSPKYLFRKEGQNVTLSCEQNLNHDAMYWYRQDPGQGLRLIYYSQIVNDFQKGDIAEGYSVSREKKESFPLTVTSAQKNPTAFYLCAGRGQGFGGNTIYFGEGSWLTVV.

V and J are TRBV6-5 and TRBJ1-1, with D possibly being TRBD1 (5 bases). V was shortened by 6 bases and J by 1 base, with 15 bases between the two germline ends. The CDR3 runs to 15 residues. Germline V gene sequence: CDR1 MNHEY, CDR2 SVGAGI. DNA of the CDR3: TGTGCCAGCAGCCTCACAGGACTGGGGAACACTGAAGCTTTCTTT. This sequence encodes CASSLTGLGNTEAFF.

This sequence joins TRBV7-8 and TRBJ2-7; 10 nucleotides match TRBD2. The CDR3 contains 15 residues. V lost 1 base, J lost 5 bases, and 5 bases stayed unmatched. Germline V CDR1 and CDR2: SGHVS, FQNEAQ. The CDR3 here is CASSLVASGSNEQYV. The CDR3 DNA follows: TGTGCCAGCAGCTTAGTGGCTAGCGGGAGTAACGAGCAGTACGTC.

DNA for the CDR3: TGTGCCATCAGTGATAAGGGACCGGGACAGGGGGAAAAAGCTTTCTTT. Its translation is CAISDKGPGQGEKAFF. The rearrangement uses TRBV10-3 and TRBJ1-1, with 11 bases fitting TRBD1. The CDR3 sequence is 16 residues long. V was clipped by 3 bases and J by 9 bases; unmatched bases: 12. Germline CDR1 and CDR2: ENHRY and SYGVKD.

The V gene is TRBV25-1, the J gene TRBJ1-1; D ambiguous. This CDR3 is 13 amino acids long. V was shortened by 7 bases and J by 3 bases, with 12 bases between the two germline ends. Germline assignment: CDR1 MGHDK and CDR2 SYGVNS. This CDR3 reads CASMRVWDTEAFF. CDR3 in DNA: TGTGCCAGCATGCGAGTTTGGGACACTGAAGCTTTCTTT. Full variable domain (outside the CDR3, taken from reference TRBV25-1 and TRBJ1-1): EADIYQTPRYLVIGTGKKITLECSQTMGHDKMYWYQQDPGMELHLIHYSYGVNSTEKGDLSSESTVSRIRTEHFPLTLESARPSHTSQYLCASMRVWDTEAFFGQGTRLTVV.

This chain links TRBV6-5 with TRBJ2-1, with unresolved D. The CDR3 has 11 amino acids. Trimming took 2 bases from V and 10 from J, leaving 6 bases between them. The germline V gene has CDR1 MNHEY and CDR2 SVGAGI. In nucleotides, the CDR3 is TGTGCCAGCAGTTACCGCAGGGAGCAGTTCTTC. Translating gives CASSYRREQFF.

The chain links TRBV2 to TRBJ2-1; TRBD2 matches at 12 bases. J was trimmed by 5 bases and V by 1 base; bases with no gene match: 0. The CDR3 is 15 residues long. CDR1 is SNHLY, CDR2 FYNNEI, per germline. The CDR3 coding sequence is TGTGCCAGCAGTGAAGGACTAGCGGGGGACAATGAGCAGTTCTTC. The encoded protein is CASSEGLAGDNEQFF.

The genes are TRBV23-1 and TRBJ1-6; TRBD1 matches at 9 bases. TRBV23-1 is filed as an ORF, its function uncertain. The CDR3 consists of 18 residues. Germline trimming cut 3 bases from V and 12 bases from J; bases unmatched to any gene: 18. The CDR3: CASSHPKTGGIDRGPLHF. CDR3 nucleotide sequence: TGCGCCAGCAGTCATCCAAAAACAGGGGGCATCGACCGCGGACCCCTCCACTTT.

The genes are TRBV6-4 and TRBJ2-3, with D possibly TRBD2 on 6 matching bases. V lost 3 bases and J 1 base, leaving 11 bases between the germline ends. Germline CDR1 MRHNA, CDR2 SNTAGT. This CDR3 has 15 amino acids. The CDR3 sequence: CASSETSGGTDTQYF. In nucleotides, the CDR3 is TGTGCCAGCAGTGAGACTAGTGGGGGCACAGATACGCAGTATTTT.

The chain carries TRBV19 and TRBJ2-7; a weak D match, TRBD1 (6 bases). With 3 bases removed from V and 0 bases from J, the gap between germline ends came to 9 bases. Per germline, CDR1 LNHDA and CDR2 SQIVND (reference sequence). This CDR3 contains 14 residues. The CDR3 coding sequence is TGTGCCAGTAGTATGACAGGAAGCTCCTACGAGCAGTACTTC. Translation: CASSMTGSSYEQYF.